These 10 T cell receptor beta chains were sequenced from one sample in a study of cytomegalovirus exposure and HLA in healthy donors. 13 Jbeta primers and 60 Vbeta primers were used for the PCR. Here immunoSEQ multiplex PCR was the method, and the copy in TCRdb shows in-frame clones only, minus some. In total, the table holds around 140,000 clones. Material: PBMCs. The receptor source for this set is a male donor in good health and CMV-seronegative.

The V call is TRBV5-1, the J call TRBJ2-3, with 12 bases lining up with TRBD2. Germline trimming cut 4 bases from V and 2 bases from J; bases unmatched to any gene: 5. CDR1 and CDR2 from the germline V gene are SGHRS and YFSETQ. The length of the CDR3 is 16 residues. CDR3 nucleotides: TGCGCCAGCAGCGAAGGACTAGCGGGGTACACAGATACGCAGTATTTT. Protein sequence: CASSEGLAGYTDTQYF.

The J gene is TRBJ1-1, the V gene TRBV20-1; D gene ambiguous. Per the germline V gene, CDR1 is DFQATT and CDR2 is SNEGSKA (reference sequence). Between the trimmed V and J ends, which lost 7 bases and 8 bases, there was a span of 8 bases. The CDR3 is 9 amino acids. The CDR3 coding sequence is TGCAGTGTTGAGCCCGAAGCTTTCTTT. Protein product: CSVEPEAFF.

The rearrangement uses TRBV15 and TRBJ1-3; D gene unclear. V was shortened by 0 bases and J by 2 bases, with 17 bases between the two germline ends. Germline values: CDR1 LNHNV, CDR2 YYDKDF (reference sequence). The CDR3 contains 18 residues. The CDR3 nucleotides read TGTGCCACCAGCAGAGATTCCCCCGGCAGGACTACTGGAAACACCATATATTTT. Protein: CATSRDSPGRTTGNTIYF.

V usage is TRBV11-2 and J usage is TRBJ2-7; perhaps TRBD1 as D (6 bases). The V and J ends lost 1 base and 3 bases respectively, with 13 bases between them. This CDR3 region has 15 residues. Germline V gene sequence: CDR1 SGHAT, CDR2 FQNNGV. The CDR3 loop reads CASSLGAGVNYEQYF. The CDR3 DNA reads as TGTGCCAGCAGCTTAGGGGCAGGGGTGAACTACGAGCAGTACTTC.

The V and J genes are TRBV4-2 and TRBJ1-2; a possible D gene is TRBD1 (6 bases). The length of the CDR3 is 18 residues. CDR1 and CDR2 (germline): LGHNA, YNFKEQ. Trimming left V 0 bases short and J 4 bases short, with 21 bases between. For the CDR3, the DNA is TGTGCCAGCAGCCAAGATGTGGGGGCAGGACACGGATTCTATGGCTACACCTTC. Its protein product is CASSQDVGAGHGFYGYTF.

This sequence joins TRBV19 and TRBJ1-4; unclear D gene. Trimming removed 3 bases at V and 3 bases at J, with 8 bases between. This CDR3 has 14 residues. In germline, CDR1 is LNHDA, CDR2 SQIVND (reference sequence). CDR3 coding DNA: TGTGCCAGTAGTATTGCGGGCCCTAATGAAAAACTGTTTTTT. Translating gives CASSIAGPNEKLFF.

This chain joins TRBV7-9 and TRBJ1-1; D remains ambiguous. V lost 5 bases to trimming and J lost 2 bases, with 12 bases between them. The CDR3 runs 14 residues. CDR1 and CDR2 (germline): SEHNR, FQNEAQ (reference sequence). The CDR3 loop is CASSPPLDNTEAFF. CDR3 DNA sequence: TGTGCCAGCAGCCCTCCGCTAGATAACACTGAAGCTTTCTTT.

V usage is TRBV7-2 and J usage is TRBJ1-1; 7 nucleotides align to TRBD1. J gave up 4 bases and V 5 bases, and 10 bases lay outside the gene matches. CDR1 and CDR2 from the germline V gene are SGHTA and FQGNSA. The CDR3 has 15 amino acids. CDR3 residues: CASSATGAWGTEAFF. The DNA for the CDR3 is TGTGCCAGCAGCGCTACAGGGGCCTGGGGCACTGAAGCTTTCTTT.

The V call is TRBV7-9, the J call TRBJ2-7; D gene ambiguous. The CDR3 is 15 amino acids. V was pared by 1 base and J by 3 bases, with 13 bases between. Germline assignment: CDR1 SEHNR and CDR2 FQNEAQ (reference sequence). The CDR3: CASSLVPPQVYEQYF. CDR3 nucleotide sequence: TGTGCCAGCAGCTTAGTACCTCCGCAGGTCTACGAGCAGTACTTC.

The chain has TRBV30 and TRBJ2-2, with D possibly TRBD1 on 5 matching bases. Trimming stripped 8 bases from V and 5 bases from J, with 12 bases between. Germline V gives CDR1 GTSNPN, CDR2 SVGIG (reference sequence). The CDR3 has 12 residues. CDR3: CALGQHTGELFF. CDR3 coding DNA: TGTGCCCTGGGGCAGCATACCGGGGAGCTGTTTTTT.